A single T cell receptor (beta chain) is shown here with its context. The source of the sample is a study of T cell changes during pregnancy in multiple sclerosis. Some clones are missing from TCRdb's copy, which holds only in-frame ones; the method was immunoSEQ multiplex PCR. The sample has around 78,000 clones, 93% seen once. Germline-derived CDR1 and CDR2 are KGHSY and FQNENV. V lost 4 bases and J lost 3, with 6 bases in between. There are 12 residues in the CDR3. The sample here was peripheral blood, taken in the second trimester of pregnancy. This clonotype was obtained from a female donor with multiple sclerosis, enrolled in a pregnancy study. The chain links TRBV16 to TRBJ1-1; D might be TRBD1 (5 bases). The CDR3 DNA reads as TGTGCCAGCAGCCGGGGGGACACTGAAGCTTTCTTT. Translation: CASSRGDTEAFF.